This TCR beta chain comes out of a study of T-cell reconstitution after alpha-beta-depleted transplantation in children. This clonotype was counted at least ten times. Its antigen remains unknown. Overall study findings and caveats: Reportedly, roughly two months post-transplant, alpha-beta T cells arose from several hundred expanded graft clones.

The ends lost 3 bases at V and 2 bases at J; junction bases unmatched: 7. Germline V CDR1 and CDR2: SGHTA, FQGNSA. This CDR3 region has 16 residues. The TCRbeta library incorporated unique molecular identifiers. TCRdb processed the PCR reads anew with MiXCR; each CDR3 protein has one entry. The data hold under 70,000 distinct CDR3 sequences, with approximately 11% observed a single time. This material consisted of PBMCs, taken before TCRalphabeta/CD19-depleted stem cell transplant. V and J are TRBV7-2 and TRBJ2-3, with TRBD2 identical over 8 bases. The clonotype was recovered from a boy younger than 18 with acute myeloid leukemia, due to receive a stem cell transplant. Here the CDR3 reads CASSFSGARATDTQYF. The CDR3 DNA sequence: TGTGCCAGCAGCTTTAGCGGGGCTCGCGCCACAGATACGCAGTATTTT.